The 10 T cell receptor beta chains in this list originate from one sample, sequenced in a study of identical twins. TCRdb analysed the 5' RACE reads with MiXCR anew, one entry per CDR3 protein. In the table there are 600,000 to 850,000 distinct CDR3 sequences, about 20% of which are singletons. The same specimen was also included in a second study, on T cells expressing NK-cell markers.

The sequenced sample was PBMCs. These receptors were taken from a young woman in good health.

The V and J genes are TRBV29-1 and TRBJ2-1; D gene uncertain. Germline V lookup: CDR1 SQVTM, CDR2 ANQGSEA. This CDR3 contains 13 residues. V lost 4 bases, J lost 0 bases, and 7 bases lay in between. The CDR3 reads CSVGRLSYNEQFF. The CDR3 DNA sequence: TGCAGCGTTGGAAGACTCTCCTACAATGAGCAGTTCTTC.

The chain employs TRBV9 and TRBJ1-4, with D perhaps matching TRBD1 (6 bases). V lost 4 bases, J lost 5 bases, and 12 bases lay in between. The germline V gene has CDR1 SGDLS and CDR2 YYNGEE. The CDR3 totals 14 residues. CDR3 DNA sequence: TGTGCCAGCAGCCCGGGGGCAAACAATGAAAAACTGTTTTTT. Its translation: CASSPGANNEKLFF.

The rearrangement links TRBV7-3 to TRBJ2-7; 10 bases line up with TRBD2. J gave up 4 bases and V 2 bases, and 5 bases lay outside the gene matches. The germline V gene encodes CDR1 SGHTA and CDR2 FQGTGA. The CDR3 consists of 15 residues. The CDR3 sequence: CASSLFSSGGYEQYF. The CDR3 DNA reads as TGTGCCAGCAGCTTATTCTCTAGCGGGGGTTACGAGCAGTACTTC. Using reference TRBV7-3 and TRBJ2-7 for the parts outside the CDR3, the full variable domain is GAGVSQTPSNKVTEKGKYVELRCDPISGHTALYWYRQSLGQGPEFLIYFQGTGAADDSGLPNDRFFAVRPEGSVSTLKIQRTERGDSAVYLCASSLFSSGGYEQYFGPGTRLTVT.

The sample holds a few counts of this clonotype. The chain links TRBV6-1 to TRBJ2-1; 9 nucleotides align to TRBD1. The V gene's germline CDR1 is MNHNS and CDR2 SASEGT. V lost 5 bases, J lost 3 bases, and 8 bases stayed unmatched. This CDR3 is built from 16 residues. The CDR3 here is CASSPGTGFLYNEQFF. The CDR3 DNA follows: TGTGCCAGCAGTCCCGGGACAGGGTTCCTCTACAATGAGCAGTTCTTC.

This chain connects TRBV20-1 to TRBJ2-1, with 7 bases that match TRBD2. V shed 0 bases and J 7 bases; nucleotides not matched to a gene: 12. This CDR3 has 16 amino acids. In germline, CDR1 is DFQATT, CDR2 SNEGSKA (reference sequence). CDR3 bases: TGCAGTGCTAGAGATCCTCGCGGGGGAGCTGGAAATGAGCAGTTCTTC. This codes for CSARDPRGGAGNEQFF.

The table lists this clonotype with a few counts. This sequence joins TRBV15 and TRBJ1-2, with D possibly being TRBD1 (5 bases). V lost 0 bases and J lost 5, with 10 bases in between. The CDR3 is made up of 14 amino acids. CDR1 is LNHNV and CDR2 is YYDKDF in the germline V gene (reference sequence). The CDR3 here is CATSREPGPYGYTF. The CDR3 region has the DNA TGTGCCACCAGCAGAGAACCAGGGCCTTATGGCTACACCTTC.

The chain couples TRBV11-2 to TRBJ1-1; D remains unclear. The CDR3 runs 11 residues. Trimming took off 3 bases at V and 10 bases at J, with 9 bases between the two ends. CDR1 SGHAT and CDR2 FQNNGV come from the germline V gene. CDR3: CASSFWESAFF. For the CDR3, the DNA is TGTGCCAGCAGCTTTTGGGAGTCAGCTTTCTTT. Together with reference TRBV11-2 and TRBJ1-1, the CDR3 gives the full variable domain: EAGVAQSPRYKIIEKRQSVAFWCNPISGHATLYWYQQILGQGPKLLIQFQNNGVVDDSQLPKDRFSAERLKGVDSTLKIQPAKLEDSAVYLCASSFWESAFFGQGTRLTVV.

In its sample, this clonotype was seen a few times. The chain is built from TRBV12-3 or TRBV12-4 and TRBJ2-7; TRBD2 agrees at 11 bases. This CDR3 spans 14 amino acids. The junction had 6 bases not matched to a gene; V was cut back by 5 bases and J by 6 bases. Here the CDR3 reads CASSNPSGRPEQYF. DNA for the CDR3: TGTGCCAGCAGTAACCCTAGCGGGAGGCCCGAGCAGTACTTC.

CDR3 bases: TGCAGCGTACTGACAGGGGGTATCTACGAGCAGTACTTC. Translating gives CSVLTGGIYEQYF. The chain has TRBV29-1 and TRBJ2-7; 9 bases match TRBD1. V was pared by 6 bases and J by 3 bases, with 6 bases of the junction left unmatched. Germline values: CDR1 SQVTM, CDR2 ANQGSEA. CDR3 length: 13 residues.

This clonotype was seen only a few times. The V and J genes are TRBV12-3 or TRBV12-4 and TRBJ2-2, with D perhaps TRBD1 or TRBD2 (5 bases each). The CDR3 sequence is 16 residues long. The V end was cut by 7 bases, the J end by 6 bases, with 21 bases between. This CDR3 is CASTLRAGVGAGELFF. CDR3 nucleotides: TGTGCCAGCACTCTCCGCGCCGGGGTAGGGGCCGGGGAGCTGTTTTTT.